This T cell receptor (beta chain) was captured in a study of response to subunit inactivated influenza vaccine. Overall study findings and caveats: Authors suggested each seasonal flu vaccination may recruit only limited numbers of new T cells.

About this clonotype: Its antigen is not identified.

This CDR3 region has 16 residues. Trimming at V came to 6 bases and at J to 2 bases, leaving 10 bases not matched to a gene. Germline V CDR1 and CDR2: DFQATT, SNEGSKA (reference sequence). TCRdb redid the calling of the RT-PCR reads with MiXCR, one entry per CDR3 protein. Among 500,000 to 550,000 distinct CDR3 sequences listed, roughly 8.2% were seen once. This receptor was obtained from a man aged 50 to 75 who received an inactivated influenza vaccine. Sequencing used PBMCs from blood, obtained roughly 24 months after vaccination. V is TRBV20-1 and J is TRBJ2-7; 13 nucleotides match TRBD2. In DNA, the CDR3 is TGCAGTGCCACGGGGACTAGCGGGAAGGGAACCTACGAGCAGTACTTC. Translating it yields CSATGTSGKGTYEQYF.